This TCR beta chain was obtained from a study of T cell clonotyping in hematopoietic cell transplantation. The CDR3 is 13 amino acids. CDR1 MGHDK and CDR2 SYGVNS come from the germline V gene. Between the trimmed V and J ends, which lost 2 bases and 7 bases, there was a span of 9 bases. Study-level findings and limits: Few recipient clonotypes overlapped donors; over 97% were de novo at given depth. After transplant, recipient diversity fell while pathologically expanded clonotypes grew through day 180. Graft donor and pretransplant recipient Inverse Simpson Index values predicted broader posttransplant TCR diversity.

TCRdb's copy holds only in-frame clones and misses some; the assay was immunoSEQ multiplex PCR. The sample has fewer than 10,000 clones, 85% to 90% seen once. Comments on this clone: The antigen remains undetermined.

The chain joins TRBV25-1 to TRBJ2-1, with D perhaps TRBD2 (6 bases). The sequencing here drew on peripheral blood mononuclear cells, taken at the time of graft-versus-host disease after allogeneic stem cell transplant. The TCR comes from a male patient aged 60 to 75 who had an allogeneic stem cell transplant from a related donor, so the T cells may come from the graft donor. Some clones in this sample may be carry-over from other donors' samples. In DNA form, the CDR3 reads TGTGCCAGCAGTGAAGTCAGCGGGAATGAGCAGTTCTTC. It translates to CASSEVSGNEQFF.